This T cell receptor beta chain was sequenced during a study of beta chain features in type 1 diabetes. The study's findings and limits: A greater similarity of naive, central memory and Treg TCRB repertoires was seen among patients than among healthy donors. Patients with Type 1 diabetes showed moderately but significantly shorter TCRB CDR3s in all four CD4+ subsets. For type 1 diabetes patients, VDJ junctions showed fewer insertions and more deletions.

This clone was picked up a small number of times. Its target is not known. Germline assignment: CDR1 MDHEN and CDR2 SYDVKM. CDR3 length equals 14 residues. Trimming removed 2 bases at V and 1 base at J, with 8 bases between. Every donor had blood drawn once into heparin, around 0.12 L on average. The investigators reverse transcribed all of the isolated RNA, so they sequenced expressed TCRB transcripts. The data were produced by immunoSEQ multiplex PCR, yet TCRdb's version contains in-frame clones alone and is incomplete. Of about 660,000 clones listed, about 14% are singletons. This TCR came from a man aged 18-30 years with type 1 diabetes. What was sequenced was naive CD4+ T cells from blood. This chain uses TRBV28 with TRBJ1-2; tentatively, D is TRBD1 (5 bases). DNA for the CDR3: TGTGCCAGCAGTTTAGGGGCCCTTAACTATGGCTACACCTTC. Translation: CASSLGALNYGYTF.